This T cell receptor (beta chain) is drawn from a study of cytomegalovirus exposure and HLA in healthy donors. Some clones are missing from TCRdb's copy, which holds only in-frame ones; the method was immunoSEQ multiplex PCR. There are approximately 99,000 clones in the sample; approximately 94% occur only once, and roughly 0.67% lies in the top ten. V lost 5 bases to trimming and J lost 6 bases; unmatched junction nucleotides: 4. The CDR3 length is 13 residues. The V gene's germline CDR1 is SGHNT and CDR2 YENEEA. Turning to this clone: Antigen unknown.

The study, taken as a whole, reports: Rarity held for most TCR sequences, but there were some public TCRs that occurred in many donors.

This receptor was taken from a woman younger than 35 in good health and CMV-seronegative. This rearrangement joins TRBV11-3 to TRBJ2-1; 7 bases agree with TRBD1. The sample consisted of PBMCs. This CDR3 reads CASSRTGVNEQFF. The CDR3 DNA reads TGTGCCAGCAGCCGAACAGGGGTCAATGAGCAGTTCTTC. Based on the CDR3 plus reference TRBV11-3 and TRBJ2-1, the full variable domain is EAGVVQSPRYKIIEKKQPVAFWCNPISGHNTLYWYLQNLGQGPELLIRYENEEAVDDSQLPKDRFSAERLKGVDSTLKIQPAELGDSAVYLCASSRTGVNEQFFGPGTRLTVL.